The clone carrying this T cell receptor beta chain was picked up one time. The time point was: cycle 4 day 1 (C4D1), after more than 5 weeks of nivolumab. With no exception, relapse followed autologous stem cell transplantation in all patients, and brentuximab vedotin exposure varied. The data derive from a study of PD-1 blockade in classical Hodgkin lymphoma. The protocol was immunoSEQ multiplex PCR, while the TCRdb copy is restricted to in-frame clones and leaves out a portion. The sample has 13,000 or so clones, more than 80% seen once. The V and J ends lost 0 bases and 3 bases respectively, with 17 bases between them. The CDR3 contains 17 residues. The germline CDR1 and CDR2 sequences are LGHNA and YNFKEQ.

Sequencing was performed on peripheral blood mononuclear cells (PBMCs), taken before the fourth cycle of nivolumab. This sequence was found in a human donor with classical Hodgkin lymphoma. V and J are TRBV4-2 and TRBJ1-2; D remains unclear. CDR3 amino acids: CASSQDMSGFTYYGYTF. CDR3 DNA: TGTGCCAGCAGCCAAGATATGAGCGGATTTACCTACTATGGCTACACCTTC.